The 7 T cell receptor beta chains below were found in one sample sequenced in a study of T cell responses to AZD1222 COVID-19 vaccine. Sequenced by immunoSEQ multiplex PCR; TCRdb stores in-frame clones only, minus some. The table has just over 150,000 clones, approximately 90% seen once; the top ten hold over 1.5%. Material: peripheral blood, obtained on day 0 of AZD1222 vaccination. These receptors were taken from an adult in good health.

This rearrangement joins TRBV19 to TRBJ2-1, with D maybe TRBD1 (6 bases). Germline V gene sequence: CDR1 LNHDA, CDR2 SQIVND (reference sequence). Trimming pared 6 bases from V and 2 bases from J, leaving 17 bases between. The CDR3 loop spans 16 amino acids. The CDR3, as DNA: TGTGCCAGTAGAAGAACAGGGCAGGTAGCCTACAATGAGCAGTTCTTC. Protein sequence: CASRRTGQVAYNEQFF.

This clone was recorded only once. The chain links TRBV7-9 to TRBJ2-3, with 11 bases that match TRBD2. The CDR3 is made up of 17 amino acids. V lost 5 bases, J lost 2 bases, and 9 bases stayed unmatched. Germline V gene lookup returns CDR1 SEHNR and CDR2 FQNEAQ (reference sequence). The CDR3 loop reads CASSERGLAAATDTQYF. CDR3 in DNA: TGTGCCAGCAGCGAGCGGGGACTAGCGGCGGCCACAGATACGCAGTATTTT.

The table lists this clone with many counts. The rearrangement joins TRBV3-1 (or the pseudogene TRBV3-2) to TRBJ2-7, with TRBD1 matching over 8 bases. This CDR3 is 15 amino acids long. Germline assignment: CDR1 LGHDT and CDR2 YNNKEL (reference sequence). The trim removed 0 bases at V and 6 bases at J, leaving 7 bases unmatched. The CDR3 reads CASSQDPTTGGEQYF. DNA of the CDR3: TGTGCCAGCAGCCAAGATCCCACTACAGGGGGCGAGCAGTACTTC.

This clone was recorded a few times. CDR3 protein: CASSPEGGGYEQYF. The CDR3 nucleotides read TGTGCCAGCAGCCCTGAGGGGGGCGGCTACGAGCAGTACTTC. This chain connects TRBV9 to TRBJ2-7; either TRBD1 or TRBD2 may supply D (6 bases each). Trimming cost V 4 bases and J 3 bases, with 14 bases left between them. The CDR3 runs to 14 residues. Looked up from germline, CDR1 is SGDLS and CDR2 is YYNGEE.

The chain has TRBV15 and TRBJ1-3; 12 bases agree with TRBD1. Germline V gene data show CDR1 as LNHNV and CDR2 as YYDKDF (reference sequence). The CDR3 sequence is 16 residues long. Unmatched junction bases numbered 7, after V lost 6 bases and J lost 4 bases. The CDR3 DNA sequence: TGTGCCACCAGTAACCGGGACAGGGGGCCCGGAAACACCATATATTTT. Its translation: CATSNRDRGPGNTIYF.

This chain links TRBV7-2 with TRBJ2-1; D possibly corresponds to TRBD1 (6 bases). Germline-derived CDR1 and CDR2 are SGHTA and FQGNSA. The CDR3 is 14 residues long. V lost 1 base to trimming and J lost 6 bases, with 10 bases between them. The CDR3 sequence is CASSLVGQVNEQFF. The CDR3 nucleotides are TGTGCCAGCAGCTTAGTGGGACAAGTCAATGAGCAGTTCTTC.

CDR3 residues: CASSYLAGGGTDTQYF. In DNA, the CDR3 is TGTGCCAGCTCCTATCTAGCGGGAGGGGGGACAGATACGCAGTATTTT. The rearrangement links TRBV28 to TRBJ2-3, with 12 bases matching TRBD2. The CDR3 length is 16 residues. J gave up 3 bases and V 8 bases, and 9 bases lay outside the gene matches. The V gene's germline CDR1 is MDHEN and CDR2 SYDVKM. Based on the CDR3 plus reference TRBV28 and TRBJ2-3, the full variable domain is DVKVTQSSRYLVKRTGEKVFLECVQDMDHENMFWYRQDPGLGLRLIYFSYDVKMKEKGDIPEGYSVSREKKERFSLILESASTNQTSMYLCASSYLAGGGTDTQYFGPGTRLTVL.